The next 30 T cell receptor beta chains were all read from a single sample in a study of blood T cell repertoires in COVID-19. Repertoires were generated with immunoSEQ multiplex PCR, while TCRdb's copy carries only in-frame clones and drops some. Seen here are about 140,000 clones, around 90% observed once, and the top ten hold 2.5% to 3%. The sample comprised peripheral blood. The receptor set was obtained from a human donor with COVID-19, enrolled during active disease. The donor label of this sample is uncertain.

This rearrangement joins TRBV5-1 to TRBJ2-4, with D unclear. There are 15 residues in the CDR3. Germline-derived CDR1 and CDR2 are SGHRS and YFSETQ. V lost 0 bases and J lost 4, with 11 bases in between. The CDR3 here is CASSLGSGWKNIQYF. CDR3 DNA sequence: TGCGCCAGCAGCTTGGGGTCAGGTTGGAAAAACATTCAGTACTTC.

The chain joins TRBV19 to TRBJ1-4; D gene ambiguous. Germline CDR1 reads LNHDA; CDR2 reads SQIVND (reference sequence). Deletions cut 7 bases from V and 5 bases from J, with 11 bases between. This CDR3 has 13 amino acids. For the CDR3, the DNA is TGTGCCAGTATGGGCAGCAAGAATGAAAAACTGTTTTTT. Its protein product is CASMGSKNEKLFF.

This chain connects TRBV29-1 to TRBJ2-2; TRBD1 matches 8 bases. The germline V gene encodes CDR1 SQVTM and CDR2 ANQGSEA. The CDR3 runs to 13 residues. J lost 3 bases, V lost 6 bases, and 3 bases had no gene match. This CDR3 is CSVGQGDTGELFF. The CDR3 DNA is TGCAGCGTCGGACAGGGCGACACCGGGGAGCTGTTTTTT.

V usage is TRBV9 and J usage is TRBJ2-4; D is perhaps TRBD2 (5 bases). V lost 6 bases to trimming and J lost 0 bases, with 16 bases between them. Per the germline V gene, CDR1 is SGDLS and CDR2 is YYNGEE. The CDR3 has 16 amino acids. The CDR3 DNA reads as TGTGCCAGCACCTTTGTTTGGAGGTTAGCCAAAAACATTCAGTACTTC. Its protein product is CASTFVWRLAKNIQYF.

The chain uses TRBV7-9 and TRBJ1-1; 8 bases match TRBD1. The CDR3 loop spans 17 amino acids. Germline lookup yields CDR1 SEHNR and CDR2 FQNEAQ (reference sequence). V lost 5 bases, J lost 0 bases, and 11 bases stayed unmatched. This CDR3 is CASSRFAGGGLNTEAFF. The CDR3, as DNA: TGTGCCAGCAGCCGATTCGCAGGGGGCGGCTTGAACACTGAAGCTTTCTTT.

In its sample, this clone was seen once. This chain joins TRBV12-3 or TRBV12-4 and TRBJ1-4; tentatively, D is TRBD1 (6 bases). This CDR3 spans 13 amino acids. The ends were cut back, 6 bases at V and 6 bases at J, with 11 bases in the middle. The CDR3 DNA reads as TGTGCCAGCAGATTCAGGGGTGATGAAAAACTGTTTTTT. It is translated as CASRFRGDEKLFF.

The CDR3 bases are TGTGCCAGCAGTTCTCCCAGGGGACGAGGGGGCTACACCTTC. Its protein is CASSSPRGRGGYTF. The chain links TRBV6-2 or TRBV6-3 to TRBJ1-2; D is perhaps TRBD1 (6 bases). Germline V gives CDR1 MNHEY, CDR2 SVGEGT. This CDR3 is built from 14 residues. Trimming took 4 bases from V and 8 from J, leaving 17 bases between them.

The gene calls are TRBV12-3 or TRBV12-4 and TRBJ1-1; tentative D call: TRBD1 (5 bases). V lost 1 base and J 4 bases, leaving 7 bases between the germline ends. The CDR3 covers 13 residues. CDR3 nucleotides: TGTGCCAGCAGTTTAGTTACAGGCACTGAAGCTTTCTTT. It codes for CASSLVTGTEAFF.

The chain is built from TRBV6-5 and TRBJ2-1, with a tentative D call TRBD2 (5 bases). This CDR3 spans 13 amino acids. V lost 7 bases and J lost 9, with 16 bases in between. Per the germline V gene, CDR1 is MNHEY and CDR2 is SVGAGI. CDR3 loop: CASTYSVESEQFF. CDR3 DNA: TGTGCCAGCACCTATAGCGTGGAGAGTGAGCAGTTCTTC.

This chain links TRBV7-2 with TRBJ1-3, with D perhaps matching TRBD1 (5 bases). Per germline, CDR1 SGHTA and CDR2 FQGNSA. The CDR3 has 16 residues. The V end was cut by 1 base, the J end by 3 bases, with 13 bases between. The CDR3 sequence is CASSLGPPTVGNTIYF. The CDR3 DNA follows: TGTGCCAGCAGCTTAGGGCCACCGACAGTTGGAAACACCATATATTTT.

This sequence joins TRBV9 and TRBJ2-1, with 7 bases identical to TRBD2. V lost 0 bases, J lost 6 bases, and 9 bases stayed unmatched. The CDR3 runs to 16 residues. Germline V lookup: CDR1 SGDLS, CDR2 YYNGEE. The CDR3 loop is CASSVAPAGAGNEQFF. The CDR3 DNA is TGTGCCAGCAGCGTAGCGCCCGCGGGAGCTGGCAATGAGCAGTTCTTC.

The chain links TRBV27 to TRBJ1-1; a weak D match, TRBD1 (6 bases). Trimming shortened V by 1 base and J by 1 base, and 13 bases separated the two germline ends. Germline CDR1 is MNHEY and CDR2 is SMNVEV (reference sequence). The CDR3 is 16 amino acids. The CDR3 DNA reads as TGTGCCAGCAGTTTATTGGGTCAGGGGTGGAACACTGAAGCTTTCTTT. This codes for CASSLLGQGWNTEAFF.

The chain is built from TRBV3-1 (or the pseudogene TRBV3-2) and TRBJ1-1; 7 nucleotides match TRBD1. The V segment lost 4 bases and the J segment 3 bases; nucleotides outside the gene matches: 8. Germline lookup yields CDR1 LGHDT and CDR2 YNNKEL (reference sequence). The CDR3 consists of 15 residues. The DNA of the CDR3 is TGTGCCAGCAGCCCCCCGAGGGGGCTGGACACTGAAGCTTTCTTT. It is translated as CASSPPRGLDTEAFF.

V gene TRBV5-1 combines with J gene TRBJ2-4; TRBD2 matches 12 bases. This CDR3 contains 20 residues. From germline, CDR1 is SGHRS and CDR2 YFSETQ. Trimming at V came to 0 bases and at J to 0 bases, leaving 10 bases not matched to a gene. DNA of the CDR3: TGCGCCAGCAGCTTGGGTGCTAGCGGGGGGGCAACCCTAGCCAAAAACATTCAGTACTTC. Translation: CASSLGASGGATLAKNIQYF.

The chain is built from TRBV5-1 and TRBJ1-4, with D perhaps matching TRBD1 (6 bases). CDR1 SGHRS and CDR2 YFSETQ come from the germline V gene. The V and J ends lost 4 bases and 7 bases respectively, with 17 bases between them. This CDR3 is 15 amino acids long. The CDR3 protein is CASSAGAYPTEKLFF. CDR3 DNA: TGCGCCAGCAGCGCGGGGGCGTACCCGACTGAAAAACTGTTTTTT. Filled out from reference TRBV5-1 and TRBJ1-4, the complete variable domain reads KAGVTQTPRYLIKTRGQQVTLSCSPISGHRSVSWYQQTPGQGLQFLFEYFSETQRNKGNFPGRFSGRQFSNSRSEMNVSTLELGDSALYLCASSAGAYPTEKLFFGSGTQLSVL.

This clone was observed a handful of times. The germline gene is not matched at one end of the junction; a read error may be the cause. The chain joins TRBV24-1 to TRBJ2-1; no definite D call. The germline gives CDR1 KGHDR, CDR2 SFDVKD. This CDR3 is built from 14 residues. The CDR3 DNA follows: TGTGCCACCAGTGATTTGCAACTAAACAATGGGCAGTTCTTC. It codes for CATSDLQLNNGQFF.

This chain's CDR3 is CSVVVNYEQYF. The CDR3 DNA follows: TGCAGCGTTGTAGTCAACTACGAGCAGTACTTC. The chain uses TRBV29-1 and TRBJ2-5; no definite D call. The J call may be wrong; the DNA end is better matched by TRBJ2-7. Germline V gives CDR1 SQVTM, CDR2 ANQGSEA. CDR3 length: 11 residues.

The genes are TRBV19 and TRBJ2-7; D gene ambiguous. This CDR3 is built from 13 residues. The germline V gene encodes CDR1 LNHDA and CDR2 SQIVND (reference sequence). Trimming stripped 1 base from V and 3 bases from J, with 7 bases between. The CDR3 loop is CASSIANNYEQYF. DNA for the CDR3: TGTGCCAGTAGTATAGCCAACAACTACGAGCAGTACTTC.

J is TRBJ1-4 and V is TRBV5-1; possibly TRBD1 for D (5 bases). Between the trimmed V and J ends, which lost 4 bases and 4 bases, there was a span of 11 bases. Germline V gene data show CDR1 as SGHRS and CDR2 as YFSETQ. The CDR3 spans 14 residues. The CDR3 region is CASSLGPGNEKLFF. In DNA, the CDR3 is TGCGCCAGCAGCCTGGGGCCGGGTAATGAAAAACTGTTTTTT. Combining the CDR3 with reference TRBV5-1 and TRBJ1-4 gives the whole variable domain KAGVTQTPRYLIKTRGQQVTLSCSPISGHRSVSWYQQTPGQGLQFLFEYFSETQRNKGNFPGRFSGRQFSNSRSEMNVSTLELGDSALYLCASSLGPGNEKLFFGSGTQLSVL.

The rearrangement uses TRBV14 and TRBJ2-3, with 7 bases fitting TRBD2. V was pared by 4 bases and J by 5 bases, with 6 bases of the junction left unmatched. This CDR3 region has 14 residues. The germline CDR1 and CDR2 sequences are SGHDN and FVKESK. This CDR3 reads CASSLRTRLDTQYF. The CDR3 DNA follows: TGTGCCAGCAGCCTCCGGACTAGACTAGATACGCAGTATTTT.

This clone was detected only once. V usage is TRBV29-1 and J usage is TRBJ2-4, with a tentative D call TRBD2 (6 bases). With 4 bases removed from V and 1 base from J, the gap between germline ends came to 17 bases. Germline V gene lookup returns CDR1 SQVTM and CDR2 ANQGSEA. This CDR3 is 16 amino acids long. The CDR3 loop reads CSVVSVGGRAKNIQYF. As DNA, the CDR3 is TGCAGCGTTGTGTCTGTTGGGGGGAGGGCCAAAAACATTCAGTACTTC.

In its sample, this clone was seen once. V and J are TRBV4-1 and TRBJ1-1; tentatively, D is TRBD1 (6 bases). Germline CDR1 and CDR2: MGHRA and YSYEKL. V was clipped by 0 bases and J by 0 bases, with 20 bases between them. This CDR3 has 19 amino acids. As DNA, the CDR3 is TGCGCCAGCAGCCAAGAGGAATTGGACAGTTGGTGTATGAACACTGAAGCTTTCTTT. Protein product: CASSQEELDSWCMNTEAFF.

J is TRBJ1-2 and V is TRBV25-1; no clear D gene. CDR3 length equals 13 residues. Trimming removed 1 base from V and 4 bases from J, with 7 bases in between. Looked up from germline, CDR1 is MGHDK and CDR2 is SYGVNS. The chain's CDR3 is CASSEWQSYGYTF. The DNA for the CDR3 is TGTGCCAGCAGTGAATGGCAGTCCTATGGCTACACCTTC.

The chain links TRBV19 to TRBJ2-7; TRBD1 matches at 7 bases. CDR3 length equals 15 residues. Unmatched junction bases numbered 10, after V lost 6 bases and J lost 2 bases. CDR1 and CDR2 from the germline V gene are LNHDA and SQIVND (reference sequence). The CDR3: CASSNNPGTAYEQYF. In DNA form, the CDR3 reads TGTGCCAGTAGCAATAACCCCGGGACAGCCTACGAGCAGTACTTC.

This rearrangement joins TRBV27 to TRBJ1-2, with a possible D match to TRBD1 (6 bases). From germline, CDR1 is MNHEY and CDR2 SMNVEV (reference sequence). CDR3 length equals 13 residues. Trimming shortened V by 4 bases and J by 2 bases, and 8 bases separated the two germline ends. Written as DNA, the CDR3 is TGTGCCAGCAGTTCCACAGGGAACTATGGCTACACCTTC. Residues: CASSSTGNYGYTF.

This clone appeared a few times. The chain links TRBV5-1 to TRBJ2-1, with 12 nucleotides matching TRBD2. CDR1 and CDR2 from the germline V gene are SGHRS and YFSETQ. V lost 4 bases, J lost 5 bases, and 4 bases stayed unmatched. This CDR3 spans 15 amino acids. CDR3 region: CASSDGLAGNNEQFF. The DNA of the CDR3 is TGCGCCAGCAGCGACGGACTAGCGGGAAACAATGAGCAGTTCTTC.

This chain joins TRBV5-1 and TRBJ1-2; D ambiguous. Trimming took off 0 bases at V and 1 base at J, with 4 bases between the two ends. The CDR3 has 13 residues. Germline values: CDR1 SGHRS, CDR2 YFSETQ. CDR3 sequence (DNA): TGCGCCAGCAGCTTGGCGTTTAACTATGGCTACACCTTC. Protein sequence: CASSLAFNYGYTF.

The chain employs TRBV2 and TRBJ1-4, with a tentative D call TRBD1 (6 bases). Trimming left V 2 bases short and J 5 bases short, with 12 bases between. Germline V gene data show CDR1 as SNHLY and CDR2 as FYNNEI. CDR3 length equals 15 residues. CDR3 residues: CASSERTAKNEKLFF. CDR3 DNA: TGTGCCAGCAGTGAAAGGACAGCGAAAAATGAAAAACTGTTTTTT.

In its sample, this clone was seen once. V is TRBV7-8 and J is TRBJ2-5; D uncertain. V was pared by 5 bases and J by 5 bases, with 9 bases between. This CDR3 is 12 amino acids long. Germline V gives CDR1 SGHVS, CDR2 FQNEAQ. The CDR3 region is CASSPTEETQYF. The CDR3 DNA follows: TGTGCCAGCAGCCCCACCGAGGAGACCCAGTACTTC.

The chain joins TRBV5-3 to TRBJ2-2; tentative D call: TRBD2 (7 bases). TRBV5-3 is placed among ORFs of uncertain function. This CDR3 contains 16 residues. V dropped 10 bases and J dropped 4 bases, with 23 bases sitting between them. The CDR3: CAPGDRGGKGTGELFF. The CDR3 coding sequence is TGTGCCCCCGGGGACCGCGGGGGCAAGGGCACCGGGGAGCTGTTTTTT.